This TCR beta chain was obtained from a study of cytomegalovirus exposure and HLA in healthy donors. This clone showed up just once. Trimming stripped 7 bases from V and 0 bases from J, with 19 bases between. Germline V gene lookup returns CDR1 MGHDK and CDR2 SYGVNS. The CDR3 is made up of 17 amino acids. PCR involved 60 Vbeta and 13 Jbeta primers. Method: immunoSEQ multiplex PCR; TCRdb's copy keeps in-frame clones and lacks some. Altogether around 180,000 clones are present, around 80% being singletons, with the ten largest covering 5.7%. This rearrangement joins TRBV25-1 to TRBJ2-1, with a tentative D call TRBD2 (7 bases). The receptor was isolated from a man aged 40-50 years in good health and CMV-seronegative. The specimen was PBMCs. CDR3 sequence reads: CASNTHRGADSYNEQFF. The CDR3 bases are TGTGCCAGCAATACTCATCGGGGGGCCGACTCCTACAATGAGCAGTTCTTC.